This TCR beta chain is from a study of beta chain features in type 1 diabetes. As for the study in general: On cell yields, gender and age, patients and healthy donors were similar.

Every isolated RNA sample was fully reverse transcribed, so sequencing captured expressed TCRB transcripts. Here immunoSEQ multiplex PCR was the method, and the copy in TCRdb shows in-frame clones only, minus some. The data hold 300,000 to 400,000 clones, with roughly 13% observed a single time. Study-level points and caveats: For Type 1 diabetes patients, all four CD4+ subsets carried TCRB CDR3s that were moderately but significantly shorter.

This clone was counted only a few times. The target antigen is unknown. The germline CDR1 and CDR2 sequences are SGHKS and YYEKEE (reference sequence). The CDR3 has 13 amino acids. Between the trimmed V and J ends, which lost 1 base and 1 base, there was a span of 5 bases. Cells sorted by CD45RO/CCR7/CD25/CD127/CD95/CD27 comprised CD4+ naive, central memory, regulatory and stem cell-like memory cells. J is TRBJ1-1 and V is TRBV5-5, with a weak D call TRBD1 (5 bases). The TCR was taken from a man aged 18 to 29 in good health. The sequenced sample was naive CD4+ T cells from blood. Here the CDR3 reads CASSLTGNTEAFF. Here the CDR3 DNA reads TGTGCCAGCAGCTTGACAGGGAACACTGAAGCTTTCTTT.